Here is one T cell receptor (beta chain) with its context. Its cognate antigen is unknown. These data are taken from a study of molecular identifiers for immune sequencing clone quantification. Bulk TCR libraries used previously described methods and listed TCR primers. TCRdb re-called the PCR reads through MiXCR, storing one row per CDR3 protein. The sample records fewer than 75,000 distinct CDR3 sequences, less than 20% being singletons. Study-wide findings and caveats: Detecting spiked Jurkat TCR RNA from one cell among about 910,000 naive cells was reportedly possible. For effector cells, clones above 20 RNA copies held over 97% of molecules; for naive cells, under 1%.

Sorting defined naive CD8 T cells as CD8+CD4-CCR7+CD45RA+. This CDR3 region has 14 residues. Trimming took 2 bases from V and 0 from J, leaving 4 bases between them. Germline V gene data show CDR1 as KGHDR and CDR2 as SFDVKD. The chain couples TRBV24-1 to TRBJ1-5; D remains ambiguous. Sequenced: naive CD8+ T cells from blood, with Jurkat cell RNA spiked in. Described subset: FACS-sorted CD8+CD4-CCR7+CD45RA+ naive T cells. The sequence was obtained from a human donor in good health. Some libraries in this study had Jurkat cell RNA spiked in. CDR3 residues: CATSDSDSNQPQHF. The CDR3 DNA reads as TGTGCCACCAGTGATTCAGATAGCAATCAGCCCCAGCATTTT.